The 16 T cell receptor beta chains in this list originate from one sample, sequenced in a study of blood T cells in healthy people across ages (dated by TCRdb to between 2014 and 2016). The library was generated by 5' RACE. The sequencer listed for this sample is Illumina HiSeq 2500. A second about 6 to 11 cycle PCR used a sample-barcoded 5' primer and a J-beta primer mix. The raw public data were reprocessed by TCRdb itself: fastp quality trimming at Q25, MiXCR clonotype calling, in-frame beta chains only. CDR3 protein sequences are deduplicated, and each keeps its most common genes and DNA. Present in this sample are over 1,500,000 distinct CDR3 sequences, around half of which were seen just once. The ten most abundant clones make up around 2.1% of the sample. What was sequenced was blood. These TCRs come from a middle-aged woman in good health.

A few counts support this clonotype. The chain couples TRBV20-1 to TRBJ2-7; possible D gene TRBD1, 6 bases. Germline CDR1 reads DFQATT; CDR2 reads SNEGSKA (reference sequence). V lost 6 bases and J 0 bases, leaving 15 bases between the germline ends. The CDR3 totals 14 residues. The CDR3 spells CSARGRAHSYEQYF. CDR3 bases: TGCAGTGCCAGGGGCAGGGCTCACTCCTACGAGCAGTACTTC.

V is TRBV7-2 and J is TRBJ2-3; 8 bases align to TRBD2. Germline loops: CDR1 SGHTA, CDR2 FQGNSA. CDR3 length equals 16 residues. V lost 5 bases, J lost 10 bases, and 17 bases stayed unmatched. Here the CDR3 reads CASSASGGTSGVAQYF. The CDR3 DNA is TGTGCCAGCAGCGCATCGGGAGGGACATCGGGGGTTGCGCAGTATTTT.

V is TRBV2 and J is TRBJ2-3, with a tentative D call TRBD2 (5 bases). The ends were cut back, 6 bases at V and 6 bases at J, with 22 bases in the middle. The germline gives CDR1 SNHLY, CDR2 FYNNEI. This CDR3 spans 16 amino acids. The CDR3 bases are TGTGCCAGCAGCCTCCACAAAGGACTGGGAGTGGATACGCAGTATTTT. This encodes CASSLHKGLGVDTQYF.

This clonotype was counted many times. The CDR3 DNA sequence: TGTGCCAGCTTGGGAGGAGAGACCCAGTACTTC. Translated: CASLGGETQYF. V is TRBV12-3 or TRBV12-4 and J is TRBJ2-5, with D tentatively TRBD2 (6 bases). CDR3 length: 11 residues. Trimming removed 8 bases at V and 4 bases at J, with 8 bases between.

This clonotype was seen only once. A much larger clone sits a single nucleotide away, making a read error possible. V gene TRBV29-1 combines with J gene TRBJ2-5, with 8 nucleotides matching TRBD1. The trim removed 3 bases at V and 11 bases at J, leaving 17 bases unmatched. The CDR3 contains 15 residues. The V gene's germline CDR1 is SQVTM and CDR2 ANQGSEA. CDR3 DNA: TGCAGCGTTGAGGGAACAGGGGGTAGTCACAATGAGCAGTACTTC. Amino acids: CSVEGTGGSHNEQYF.

The chain uses TRBV7-2 and TRBJ1-1; TRBD1 matches 7 bases. The CDR3 has 14 residues. The J segment lost 11 bases and the V segment lost 1 base, leaving 10 bases of the junction unmatched. The germline V gene encodes CDR1 SGHTA and CDR2 FQGNSA. CDR3 residues: CASSLGSIQGNAFF. In nucleotides, the CDR3 is TGTGCCAGCAGCTTAGGAAGTATACAGGGGAACGCTTTCTTT.

The chain recombines TRBV12-3 or TRBV12-4 with TRBJ2-4; D may match TRBD1 or TRBD2 (5 bases each). The CDR3 contains 14 residues. V lost 7 bases and J 6 bases, leaving 16 bases between the germline ends. DNA for the CDR3: TGTGCCAGCAAGCTAGGGACCCTTGGAAACATTCAGTACTTC. This codes for CASKLGTLGNIQYF.

The rearrangement uses TRBV6-5 and TRBJ1-2, with D uncertain. The CDR3 contains 14 residues. The germline V gene has CDR1 MNHEY and CDR2 SVGAGI. V was clipped by 2 bases and J by 4 bases, with 11 bases between them. The CDR3 region has the DNA TGTGCCAGCAGTTACAGCAGGAGTTCCTATGGCTACACCTTC. It yields the protein CASSYSRSSYGYTF.

This clonotype was detected a few times. This rearrangement joins TRBV27 to TRBJ2-1, with D uncertain. V was shortened by 6 bases and J by 1 base, with 13 bases between the two germline ends. The CDR3 contains 15 residues. Germline values: CDR1 MNHEY, CDR2 SMNVEV (reference sequence). CDR3 in amino acids: CASSITRVSYNEQFF. The CDR3 DNA reads TGTGCCAGCAGCATTACTCGGGTTTCCTACAATGAGCAGTTCTTC.

J is TRBJ2-7 and V is TRBV14; D is ambiguous. The DNA matches TRBJ2-5 better at its end, which makes the J call doubtful. This CDR3 region has 14 residues. Germline lookup yields CDR1 SGHDN and CDR2 FVKESK. The CDR3 is CASSQLDGSETQYF. The CDR3 region has the DNA TGTGCCAGCAGCCAACTGGATGGGTCGGAGACCCAGTACTTC.

This clonotype was seen a few times. The chain is built from TRBV7-6 and TRBJ1-2; D call uncertain. CDR1 is SGHVS and CDR2 is FNYEAQ in the germline V gene. CDR3 size: 14 residues. The V end was cut by 2 bases, the J end by 8 bases, with 15 bases between. CDR3 in amino acids: CASSLSPLGGGYTF. The CDR3 DNA is TGTGCCAGCAGCTTATCCCCCCTTGGTGGGGGCTACACCTTC.

CDR3 residues: CAAGENRRTSGGYTF. The CDR3 coding sequence is TGTGCCGCAGGGGAGAATCGACGGACCAGTGGCGGCTACACCTTC. The chain has TRBV27 and TRBJ1-2, with a weak D call TRBD1 (6 bases). The CDR3 consists of 15 residues. V dropped 11 bases and J dropped 8 bases, with 27 bases sitting between them. The V gene's germline CDR1 is MNHEY and CDR2 SMNVEV (reference sequence).

V and J are TRBV20-1 and TRBJ2-7, with D hard to call. The CDR3 sequence is 14 residues long. Germline assignment: CDR1 DFQATT and CDR2 SNEGSKA (reference sequence). Trimming took 1 base from V and 2 from J, leaving 12 bases between them. The CDR3 here is CSARVGLLPYEQYF. The CDR3, as DNA: TGCAGTGCTAGAGTCGGATTATTACCCTACGAGCAGTACTTC.

This clonotype has more than one count but fewer than ten. The V and J genes are TRBV5-1 and TRBJ2-5; possible D gene TRBD2, 6 bases. The V end was cut by 6 bases, the J end by 7 bases, with 13 bases between. Germline loops: CDR1 SGHRS, CDR2 YFSETQ. The CDR3 is made up of 12 amino acids. The CDR3 DNA reads as TGCGCCAGCACCCTGGACTATGTGACCCAGTACTTC. Translating gives CASTLDYVTQYF.

Concerning this clonotype: An end of the junction differs from the germline gene, which may be a read error. The gene calls are TRBV5-1 and TRBJ2-5; 9 bases match TRBD1. CDR1 and CDR2 from the germline V gene are SGHRS and YFSETQ. The CDR3 loop spans 17 amino acids. The DNA of the CDR3 is TGCGCCAGCAGCTTGCTTTCCGGGACAGGGATTGGAGAGACCCGGTACTTC. Its translation is CASSLLSGTGIGETRYF.

The rearrangement links TRBV28 to TRBJ2-5; the match to TRBD2 covers 15 bases. This CDR3 has 18 amino acids. The V and J ends lost 6 bases and 1 base, in that order; junction bases with no gene match: 9. Germline V gives CDR1 MDHEN, CDR2 SYDVKM. The CDR3 DNA is TGTGCCAGCAGCGGGGGACTAGCGGGGGGCAAACGCCAAGAGACCCAGTACTTC. Translation: CASSGGLAGGKRQETQYF.